The rows below give T cell receptor beta chains drawn from one sample of a study of identical twins. TCRdb reprocessed the 5' RACE reads with MiXCR, giving one entry per CDR3 protein. The repertoire has around 250,000 distinct CDR3 sequences, 6.5% of them found once; the top ten carry roughly 14%. The data were also submitted as part of a second study, on T cells expressing NK-cell markers.

Sequenced sample: CD8+ T cells sorted from blood. The receptors were sampled from a woman between 18 and 29 years old in good health. CDR3s include the opening cysteine and the closing phenylalanine or tryptophan. A D gene is named only where the DNA matches it firmly. Size tells how often a clone was seen (once, few, many) or the class of an expanded clone, and some rows leave it out.

D,J,size,V,CDR3,DNA
-,TRBJ2-3,many,TRBV7-2,CASSSPIQGYTDTQYF,TGTGCCAGCAGTAGCCCGATTCAGGGGTACACAGATACGCAGTATTTT
-,TRBJ2-1,-,TRBV27,CASSLSGTLQFF,TGTGCCAGCAGTCTCTCCGGGACTCTCCAGTTCTTC
-,TRBJ2-3,few,TRBV2,CASRDLGTDTQYF,TGTGCCAGCAGGGATTTGGGTACAGATACGCAGTATTTT
TRBD2,TRBJ2-5,many,TRBV20-1,CSARAPPAGGSETQYF,TGCAGTGCTAGGGCCCCCCCAGCGGGAGGTTCAGAGACCCAGTACTTC
-,TRBJ2-2,-,TRBV18,CASSSEGGELFF,TGTGCCAGCTCATCGGAAGGCGGGGAGCTGTTTTTT
-,TRBJ1-1,-,TRBV11-2,CASMRMMNTEAFF,TGTGCCAGCATGCGAATGATGAACACTGAAGCTTTCTTT
-,TRBJ1-2,few,TRBV2,CATGGGVGYTF,TGTGCCACCGGTGGGGGGGTTGGCTACACCTTC
-,TRBJ2-1,few,TRBV20-1,CSARDSPGGSYNEQFF,TGCAGTGCTAGAGATTCACCCGGGGGCTCCTACAATGAGCAGTTCTTC
-,TRBJ2-2,few,TRBV29-1,CSVSQPYTGELFF,TGCAGCGTAAGTCAACCGTACACCGGGGAGCTGTTTTTT
-,TRBJ2-5,few,TRBV29-1,CSALGRGRRDFGQETQYF,TGCAGCGCATTGGGTAGGGGACGGCGGGACTTCGGTCAAGAGACCCAGTACTTC
TRBD2,TRBJ2-3,few,TRBV14,CASSPTPRGVSADTQYF,TGTGCCAGCAGCCCCACCCCACGGGGGGTTTCCGCAGATACGCAGTATTTT
-,TRBJ1-1,many,TRBV7-9,CASSFQKGEAFF,TGTGCCAGCAGCTTTCAAAAAGGTGAAGCTTTCTTT
-,TRBJ2-2,many,TRBV5-1,CASSLYGGNTGELFF,TGCGCCAGCAGCTTGTACGGGGGTAACACCGGGGAGCTGTTTTTT
-,TRBJ2-1,few,TRBV12-3/TRBV12-4,CASSLAQTYNEQFF,TGTGCCAGCAGTTTGGCACAGACCTACAATGAGCAGTTCTTC
-,TRBJ2-3,-,TRBV6-2/TRBV6-3,CASSYSSLADTQYF,TGTGCCAGCAGTTACTCGAGCTTGGCAGATACGCAGTATTTT
-,TRBJ2-7,-,TRBV2,CASRTGPWAYEQYF,TGTGCCAGCAGAACCGGGCCGTGGGCCTACGAGCAGTACTTC
-,TRBJ1-5,many,TRBV11-2,CASSPTVGQPQHF,TGTGCCAGCAGCCCCACCGTTGGTCAGCCCCAGCATTTT
-,TRBJ2-7,many,TRBV29-1,CSARGATSYEQYF,TGCAGCGCCAGGGGAGCTACCTCCTACGAGCAGTACTTC
-,TRBJ2-7,few,TRBV7-9,CASSNTPYEQYF,TGTGCCAGCTCGAATACCCCCTACGAGCAGTACTTC
TRBD2,TRBJ2-7,few,TRBV13,CASSSGASGSYEQYF,TGTGCCAGCAGCTCCGGAGCTAGCGGGAGTTACGAGCAGTACTTC
-,TRBJ2-7,few,TRBV12-3/TRBV12-4,CASTMSPETAPYEQYF,TGTGCCAGCACAATGTCCCCGGAGACAGCCCCTTACGAGCAGTACTTC
-,TRBJ2-7,many,TRBV15,CATSRDSLSYEQYF,TGTGCCACCAGCAGAGACAGCCTCTCCTACGAGCAGTACTTC
TRBD2,TRBJ2-3,many,TRBV7-9,CASSLLPSGPRDTQYF,TGTGCCAGCAGCTTACTCCCTAGCGGGCCCAGAGATACGCAGTATTTT
-,TRBJ2-6,-,TRBV21-1,CASSKEIGGTGTAGANVLTF,TGTGCCAGCAGCAAAGAGATTGGGGGGACAGGGACTGCTGGGGCCAACGTCCTGACTTTC
-,TRBJ2-1,few,TRBV27,CATTKNNEQFF,TGTGCCACCACAAAGAACAATGAGCAGTTCTTC
TRBD1,TRBJ2-4,-,TRBV9,CASSVGGQGAIENIQYF,TGTGCCAGCAGCGTAGGCGGGCAGGGGGCAATCGAAAACATTCAGTACTTC
TRBD2,TRBJ2-7,-,TRBV7-9,CASSITSGKSSYEQYF,TGTGCCAGCAGCATAACTAGCGGGAAATCCTCCTACGAGCAGTACTTC
-,TRBJ2-3,many,TRBV4-2,CASSQDLRGTDTQYF,TGTGCCAGCAGCCAAGATCTTAGGGGCACAGATACGCAGTATTTT
-,TRBJ2-7,few,TRBV27,CASSLTNRPAEQYF,TGTGCCAGCAGTTTAACGAACAGGCCCGCCGAGCAGTACTTC
-,TRBJ2-5,-,TRBV27,CASSGLVQETQYF,TGTGCCAGCTCGGGACTCGTCCAAGAGACCCAGTACTTC
TRBD1,TRBJ2-2,-,TRBV6-1,CASIDRQGASGELFF,TGTGCCAGCATCGATAGACAGGGCGCGTCCGGGGAGCTGTTTTTT
-,TRBJ2-7,-,TRBV14,CASSQVVYEQYF,TGTGCCAGCAGCCAAGTAGTCTACGAGCAGTACTTC
-,TRBJ1-4,-,TRBV11-2,CASSARTSHTNNEKLFF,TGTGCCAGCAGCGCGAGGACCTCCCACACAAATAATGAAAAACTGTTTTTT
-,TRBJ2-6,-,TRBV7-9,CASSFPDSGANVLTF,TGTGCCAGCAGCTTCCCAGACTCTGGGGCCAACGTCCTGACTTTC
-,TRBJ2-7,few,TRBV5-1,CASSLVGESYEQYF,TGCGCCAGCAGCTTGGTGGGGGAGTCCTACGAGCAGTACTTC
TRBD2,TRBJ2-7,many,TRBV12-3/TRBV12-4,CASSSSDPGVGLAYEQYF,TGTGCCAGCAGTTCCTCGGACCCGGGCGTAGGACTAGCCTACGAGCAGTACTTC
-,TRBJ2-1,many,TRBV5-1,CASSLASTSSYNEQFF,TGCGCCAGCAGCTTGGCTAGTACCAGCTCCTACAATGAGCAGTTCTTC
TRBD2,TRBJ2-3,-,TRBV12-3/TRBV12-4,CASSPSGFLGFF,TGTGCCAGCAGTCCTAGCGGCTTTCTGGGGTTTTTT
-,TRBJ2-7,-,TRBV7-9,CASSSSDRRAYEQYF,TGTGCCAGCAGCTCCTCCGATCGCAGGGCGTACGAGCAGTACTTC
TRBD2,TRBJ2-7,many,TRBV12-3/TRBV12-4,CASSWGGGISYEQYF,TGTGCCAGCAGTTGGGGCGGGGGGATATCCTACGAGCAGTACTTC
TRBD2,TRBJ2-1,few,TRBV15,CATSSDHLAGTPNEQFF,TGTGCCACCAGCAGTGATCACCTAGCGGGGACCCCCAATGAGCAGTTCTTC
-,TRBJ2-3,few,TRBV7-8,CASSFLRARPSTDTQYF,TGTGCCAGCAGCTTTCTGCGGGCACGACCTAGCACAGATACGCAGTATTTT
-,TRBJ1-4,many,TRBV9,CASSEGDNTAYEKLFF,TGTGCCAGCAGCGAGGGGGACAACACCGCGTATGAAAAACTGTTTTTT
-,TRBJ2-5,few,TRBV11-2,CASSSSLDKRTQYF,TGTGCCAGCAGCTCCTCGTTGGATAAGAGAACCCAGTACTTC
TRBD2,TRBJ2-7,-,TRBV28,CASRATSGGAAEQYF,TGTGCCAGCAGGGCGACTAGCGGGGGGGCCGCCGAGCAGTACTTC
TRBD2,TRBJ2-1,few,TRBV11-2,CASSLSAGGVNEQFF,TGTGCCAGCAGCTTATCAGCGGGAGGAGTCAATGAGCAGTTCTTC
-,TRBJ2-7,many,TRBV5-1,CASSLGSTSYEQYF,TGCGCCAGCAGCTTGGGCAGTACCTCCTACGAGCAGTACTTC